The rows below give T cell receptor beta chains drawn from one sample of a study of response to subunit inactivated influenza vaccine. Each CDR3 protein is one row after TCRdb ran MiXCR on the RT-PCR reads. Among some 600,000 distinct CDR3 sequences listed, less than 15% were seen once. Material: PBMCs from blood, obtained 14 days before vaccination. Source of these receptors: a man in his fifties who received an inactivated influenza vaccine. CDR3s include the opening cysteine and the closing phenylalanine or tryptophan. Fields, in order: clone size, J gene, V gene, D gene, CDR3 DNA, CDR3 protein. A D gene is named only where the DNA matches it firmly. The size of a clone is reported for some rows only, either as once, few or many, or as a class for expanded clones.

size: few; J: TRBJ2-4; V: TRBV7-9; D: -; DNA: TGTGCCAGCAGCTTAGGGGGCAGCGATCAGTACTTC; CDR3: CASSLGGSDQYF
size: -; J: TRBJ1-1; V: TRBV10-3; D: TRBD1; DNA: TGTGCCATCAGCCAGGGGGTACCGAACACTGAAGCTTTCTTT; CDR3: CAISQGVPNTEAFF
size: -; J: TRBJ2-7; V: TRBV12-3/TRBV12-4; D: TRBD2; DNA: TGTGCCAGCAGTTTTTGGGCTAGCGGGGGGTACGAGCAGTACTTC; CDR3: CASSFWASGGYEQYF
size: -; J: TRBJ2-5; V: TRBV28; D: -; DNA: TGTGCCAGCACCCCAGGGGCAGGGGCCCAAGAGACCCAGTACTTC; CDR3: CASTPGAGAQETQYF
size: -; J: TRBJ1-4; V: TRBV2; D: -; DNA: TGTGCCAGCAGTGAGGGAGGACAGCCAAATGAAAAACTTTTTTTT; CDR3: CASSEGGQPNEKLFF
size: few; J: TRBJ2-3; V: TRBV30; D: -; DNA: TGTGCCTGGAGTGTATATGGCAATACGCAGTATTTT; CDR3: CAWSVYGNTQYF
size: few; J: TRBJ2-5; V: TRBV12-3/TRBV12-4; D: -; DNA: TGTGCCAGCAGTTTACGGGCCGAATACCAAGAGACCCAGTACTTC; CDR3: CASSLRAEYQETQYF
size: many; J: TRBJ2-1; V: TRBV20-1; D: -; DNA: TGCAGTGCAAACAGACTAAACAATGAGCAGTTCTTC; CDR3: CSANRLNNEQFF
size: few; J: TRBJ2-4; V: TRBV7-9; D: TRBD1; DNA: TGTGCCAGCAGCTTAGCGCCACAGGGGGACATTCAGTACTTC; CDR3: CASSLAPQGDIQYF
size: few; J: TRBJ2-6; V: TRBV4-1; D: -; DNA: TGCGCCAGCAGCCGCACTGGGACACTTACCTCTGGGGCCAACGTCCTGACTTTC; CDR3: CASSRTGTLTSGANVLTF
size: -; J: TRBJ1-5; V: TRBV11-1; D: -; DNA: TGTGCCAGCAGCCGGACACCCGATCAGCCCCAGCATTTT; CDR3: CASSRTPDQPQHF
size: many; J: TRBJ2-3; V: TRBV4-1; D: TRBD1; DNA: TGCGCCAGCAGCCTAGACCACGGGACAGTGGCCCGCACAGATACGCAGTATTTT; CDR3: CASSLDHGTVARTDTQYF
size: few; J: TRBJ2-3; V: TRBV7-9; D: -; DNA: TGTGCCAGCAGCTTACCCCGGGACGGCACAGATACGCAGTATTTT; CDR3: CASSLPRDGTDTQYF
size: few; J: TRBJ1-1; V: TRBV20-1; D: -; DNA: TGCAGTGCTAGAGTTGGGACAAAGAACACTGAAGCTTTCTTT; CDR3: CSARVGTKNTEAFF
size: few; J: TRBJ2-2; V: TRBV28; D: TRBD1; DNA: TGTGCCAGCAGGGGACAGGGGGCGGCCGGGGAGCTGTTTTTT; CDR3: CASRGQGAAGELFF
size: once; J: TRBJ2-5; V: TRBV6-2/TRBV6-3; D: -; DNA: TGTGCCAGCAGTTCCCCAGTCTCGTACCAAGAGACCCAGTACTTC; CDR3: CASSSPVSYQETQYF
size: -; J: TRBJ2-1; V: TRBV7-9; D: TRBD2; DNA: TGTGCCAGCAGCCCCCGACTAGCGGGAGGGATCGATGAGCAGTTCTTC; CDR3: CASSPRLAGGIDEQFF
size: many; J: TRBJ1-1; V: TRBV20-1; D: -; DNA: TGCAGTGCTAGGGTGGGAGGTGCGAACACTGAAGCTTTCTTT; CDR3: CSARVGGANTEAFF
size: many; J: TRBJ1-1; V: TRBV5-1; D: -; DNA: TGCGCCAGCAGCTTGCCAGCCACTGAAGCTTTCTTT; CDR3: CASSLPATEAFF
size: few; J: TRBJ2-5; V: TRBV6-2/TRBV6-3; D: -; DNA: TGTGCCAGCAGTTTGCGGGGGCCCTTACAAGAGACCCAGTACTTC; CDR3: CASSLRGPLQETQYF
size: -; J: TRBJ2-3; V: TRBV7-2; D: -; DNA: TGTGCCAGCAGCTTAGTGCGTAGCACAGATACGCAGTATTTT; CDR3: CASSLVRSTDTQYF
size: -; J: TRBJ2-1; V: TRBV7-9; D: TRBD1; DNA: TGTGCCAGCAGAACGGGACAGGGGGCTTACAATGAGCAGTTCTTC; CDR3: CASRTGQGAYNEQFF
size: few; J: TRBJ2-1; V: TRBV10-2; D: -; DNA: TGCGCCAGCGGTGGACCTGGGAATGAGCAGTTCTTC; CDR3: CASGGPGNEQFF